A selection of T cell receptor beta chains follows, all from one sample in a study of cytomegalovirus exposure and HLA in healthy donors. Measured with immunoSEQ multiplex PCR; TCRdb has only the in-frame clones, and not every one. This table lists about 140,000 clones. The source material was PBMCs. These receptors all come from a woman younger than 30 in good health and CMV-seronegative. The CDR3 runs from the conserved cysteine through the conserved F or W. D genes are given only for firm matches.

v_gene: TRBV27
j_gene: TRBJ2-5
d_gene: TRBD2
CDR3aa: CASRSTLAGGETQYF
CDR3nt: TGTGCCAGCAGATCTACTCTAGCGGGAGGCGAGACCCAGTACTTC

v_gene: TRBV19
j_gene: TRBJ1-1
d_gene: TRBD1
CDR3aa: CASSMTGGVTEAFF
CDR3nt: TGTGCCAGTAGTATGACAGGGGGAGTCACTGAAGCTTTCTTT

v_gene: TRBV2
j_gene: TRBJ2-7
d_gene: -
CDR3aa: CASSDLGPPGYEQYF
CDR3nt: TGTGCCAGCAGTGATCTGGGTCCCCCGGGCTACGAGCAGTACTTC

v_gene: TRBV9
j_gene: TRBJ2-5
d_gene: TRBD1
CDR3aa: CASSAYRDSQETQYF
CDR3nt: TGTGCCAGCAGCGCCTACCGGGACAGCCAAGAGACCCAGTACTTC

v_gene: TRBV2
j_gene: TRBJ2-5
d_gene: -
CDR3aa: CASSESRRETQYF
CDR3nt: TGTGCCAGCAGTGAATCGCGCCGGGAGACCCAGTACTTC

v_gene: TRBV28
j_gene: TRBJ1-1
d_gene: -
CDR3aa: CASATAMNTEAFF
CDR3nt: TGTGCCAGCGCGACAGCTATGAACACTGAAGCTTTCTTT

v_gene: TRBV2
j_gene: TRBJ2-2
d_gene: TRBD2
CDR3aa: CASRTTSGERTGELFF
CDR3nt: TGTGCCAGCAGGACCACTAGCGGAGAAAGGACCGGGGAGCTGTTTTTT

v_gene: TRBV5-4
j_gene: TRBJ2-7
d_gene: -
CDR3aa: CASSPGTYEQYF
CDR3nt: TGTGCCAGCAGCCCAGGGACCTACGAGCAGTACTTC

v_gene: TRBV30
j_gene: TRBJ1-2
d_gene: -
CDR3aa: CAWSNRQFYGYTF
CDR3nt: TGTGCCTGGAGTAACCGACAGTTCTATGGCTACACCTTC

v_gene: TRBV5-4
j_gene: TRBJ1-4
d_gene: -
CDR3aa: CAGSLAPPEKLFF
CDR3nt: TGTGCCGGCAGCCTGGCCCCTCCTGAAAAACTGTTTTTT

v_gene: TRBV5-1
j_gene: TRBJ2-3
d_gene: -
CDR3aa: CASSLGLADTQYF
CDR3nt: TGCGCCAGCAGCCTCGGACTGGCAGATACGCAGTATTTT

v_gene: TRBV7-9
j_gene: TRBJ1-3
d_gene: -
CDR3aa: CASSLGWGASGNTIYF
CDR3nt: TGTGCCAGCAGCTTAGGATGGGGCGCCTCTGGAAACACCATATATTTT

v_gene: TRBV5-1
j_gene: TRBJ1-4
d_gene: -
CDR3aa: CASSLGGGMVHGSATNEKLFF
CDR3nt: TGCGCCAGCAGCTTGGGTGGAGGAATGGTCCATGGGTCCGCAACTAATGAAAAACTGTTTTTT

v_gene: TRBV7-9
j_gene: TRBJ2-2
d_gene: -
CDR3aa: CASSSTPRQGTGELFF
CDR3nt: TGTGCCAGCAGCTCTACCCCCAGGCAGGGGACCGGGGAGCTGTTTTTT

v_gene: TRBV6-5
j_gene: TRBJ1-1
d_gene: -
CDR3aa: CASSTQRNTGAFF
CDR3nt: TGTGCCAGCAGTACTCAGCGGAACACTGGAGCTTTCTTT

v_gene: TRBV18
j_gene: TRBJ2-2
d_gene: -
CDR3aa: CASSLTTGSNPGELFF
CDR3nt: TGTGCCAGCTCATTGACGACAGGCTCGAATCCCGGGGAGCTGTTTTTT

v_gene: TRBV7-8
j_gene: TRBJ2-2
d_gene: -
CDR3aa: CASSRGWMDTGELFF
CDR3nt: TGTGCCAGCAGCCGAGGTTGGATGGACACCGGGGAGCTGTTTTTT

v_gene: TRBV7-7
j_gene: TRBJ2-5
d_gene: -
CDR3aa: CASSSNPSSPETQYF
CDR3nt: TGTGCCAGCAGCTCGAACCCTAGCAGCCCAGAGACCCAGTACTTC

v_gene: TRBV15
j_gene: TRBJ1-1
d_gene: TRBD1
CDR3aa: CATSSSSTGERRAFF
CDR3nt: TGTGCCACCAGCAGTTCGTCGACAGGGGAACGTAGGGCTTTCTTT

v_gene: TRBV5-5
j_gene: TRBJ1-5
d_gene: TRBD1
CDR3aa: CASSQTGVGQPQHF
CDR3nt: TGTGCCAGCAGTCAAACAGGGGTAGGGCAGCCCCAGCATTTT

v_gene: TRBV7-9
j_gene: TRBJ2-2
d_gene: -
CDR3aa: CASTRGALSGELFF
CDR3nt: TGTGCCAGCACCCGGGGGGCCCTCAGCGGGGAGCTGTTTTTT

v_gene: TRBV5-5
j_gene: TRBJ2-1
d_gene: -
CDR3aa: CASSLRPPGVNEQFF
CDR3nt: TGTGCCAGCAGCTTGCGGCCCCCGGGGGTAAATGAGCAGTTCTTC

v_gene: TRBV7-6
j_gene: TRBJ1-4
d_gene: TRBD1
CDR3aa: CASRPTGATNEKLFF
CDR3nt: TGTGCCAGCAGACCCACAGGGGCAACGAATGAAAAACTGTTTTTT

v_gene: TRBV30
j_gene: TRBJ1-4
d_gene: TRBD1
CDR3aa: CAWSAGTDNEKLFF
CDR3nt: TGTGCCTGGAGCGCCGGGACAGATAATGAAAAACTGTTTTTT

v_gene: TRBV5-1
j_gene: TRBJ2-1
d_gene: TRBD2
CDR3aa: CASSSGLADNEQFF
CDR3nt: TGCGCCAGCAGCTCGGGACTAGCGGACAATGAGCAGTTCTTC

v_gene: TRBV19
j_gene: TRBJ1-4
d_gene: TRBD1
CDR3aa: CASRAGTAFATNEKLFF
CDR3nt: TGTGCCAGTAGGGCCGGGACAGCCTTTGCAACTAATGAAAAACTGTTTTTT

v_gene: TRBV20-1
j_gene: TRBJ2-3
d_gene: -
CDR3aa: CSARPADTQYF
CDR3nt: TGCAGTGCCAGGCCGGCAGATACGCAGTATTTT

v_gene: TRBV7-2
j_gene: TRBJ2-1
d_gene: TRBD2
CDR3aa: CASSLGSRQLAGDWNEQFF
CDR3nt: TGTGCCAGCAGCTTAGGCTCCCGACAACTAGCGGGAGACTGGAATGAGCAGTTCTTC

v_gene: TRBV9
j_gene: TRBJ2-1
d_gene: TRBD2
CDR3aa: CASSPPGGASYNEQFF
CDR3nt: TGTGCCAGCAGCCCCCCGGGGGGGGCCTCCTACAATGAGCAGTTCTTC

v_gene: TRBV6-5
j_gene: TRBJ2-2
d_gene: TRBD1
CDR3aa: CASSQRTGNTGELFF
CDR3nt: TGTGCCAGCAGCCAGCGGACAGGGAACACCGGGGAGCTGTTTTTT

v_gene: TRBV28
j_gene: TRBJ1-1
d_gene: TRBD1
CDR3aa: CASGLTGDDTEAFF
CDR3nt: TGTGCCAGCGGTTTGACAGGGGACGACACTGAAGCTTTCTTT

v_gene: TRBV25-1
j_gene: TRBJ2-4
d_gene: TRBD1
CDR3aa: CASGQGGDIQYF
CDR3nt: TGTGCCAGCGGACAGGGGGGGGACATTCAGTACTTC

v_gene: TRBV28
j_gene: TRBJ1-2
d_gene: TRBD1
CDR3aa: CASRTPGQGARGYTF
CDR3nt: TGTGCCAGCAGGACTCCGGGACAGGGGGCGCGTGGCTACACCTTC

v_gene: TRBV9
j_gene: TRBJ1-1
d_gene: TRBD1
CDR3aa: CASSGAGTGGAWTEAFF
CDR3nt: TGTGCCAGCAGCGGAGCCGGGACAGGGGGCGCCTGGACTGAAGCTTTCTTT

v_gene: TRBV5-8
j_gene: TRBJ2-7
d_gene: TRBD1
CDR3aa: CASSPRQGARDEQYF
CDR3nt: TGTGCCAGCAGCCCAAGACAGGGGGCGAGGGACGAGCAGTACTTC

v_gene: TRBV7-3
j_gene: TRBJ1-1
d_gene: -
CDR3aa: CASSSTGMNTEAFF
CDR3nt: TGTGCCAGCAGCTCGACAGGCATGAACACTGAAGCTTTCTTT

v_gene: TRBV28
j_gene: TRBJ2-5
d_gene: TRBD2
CDR3aa: CASSLRTSGSAEGETQYF
CDR3nt: TGTGCCAGCAGTTTAAGGACTAGCGGGAGTGCTGAGGGAGAGACCCAGTACTTC

v_gene: TRBV27
j_gene: TRBJ1-2
d_gene: TRBD1
CDR3aa: CASSFTTGVDYGYTF
CDR3nt: TGTGCCAGCAGTTTCACGACAGGGGTTGACTATGGCTACACCTTC

v_gene: TRBV9
j_gene: TRBJ2-7
d_gene: TRBD2
CDR3aa: CASSPSSGITYEQYF
CDR3nt: TGTGCCAGCAGCCCTTCCAGCGGGATTACCTACGAGCAGTACTTC

v_gene: TRBV10-2
j_gene: TRBJ2-7
d_gene: TRBD2
CDR3aa: CASSRLAGLPYEQYF
CDR3nt: TGCGCCAGCAGCCGACTAGCGGGCCTCCCCTACGAGCAGTACTTC

v_gene: TRBV29-1
j_gene: TRBJ2-3
d_gene: TRBD1
CDR3aa: CSAKGQHTDTQYF
CDR3nt: TGCAGCGCTAAGGGACAGCACACAGATACGCAGTATTTT

v_gene: TRBV4-3
j_gene: TRBJ1-2
d_gene: -
CDR3aa: CASSQVNRDSNGYTF
CDR3nt: TGCGCCAGCAGCCAAGTTAACAGGGATTCCAATGGCTACACCTTC

v_gene: TRBV13
j_gene: TRBJ2-1
d_gene: TRBD2
CDR3aa: CASSQRTSGRDEQFF
CDR3nt: TGTGCCAGCAGCCAAAGGACTAGCGGGAGAGATGAGCAGTTCTTC

v_gene: TRBV6-1
j_gene: TRBJ2-1
d_gene: TRBD2
CDR3aa: CASTTSGTYNEQFF
CDR3nt: TGTGCCAGCACGACTAGCGGAACCTACAATGAGCAGTTCTTC

v_gene: TRBV11-2
j_gene: TRBJ2-2
d_gene: TRBD2
CDR3aa: CASSLNSGGGTGELFF
CDR3nt: TGTGCCAGCAGCCTAAATAGCGGGGGAGGAACCGGGGAGCTGTTTTTT

v_gene: TRBV27
j_gene: TRBJ2-1
d_gene: TRBD1
CDR3aa: CASSDRGDEQFF
CDR3nt: TGTGCCAGCAGTGACAGGGGAGATGAGCAGTTCTTC

v_gene: TRBV7-9
j_gene: TRBJ1-1
d_gene: TRBD1
CDR3aa: CASSLGPGGGTTYTEAFF
CDR3nt: TGTGCCAGCAGCTTAGGGCCAGGGGGCGGGACGACTTACACTGAAGCTTTCTTT

v_gene: TRBV5-1
j_gene: TRBJ2-5
d_gene: -
CDR3aa: CASSLGRILQETQYF
CDR3nt: TGCGCCAGCAGCTTGGGTAGAATACTTCAAGAGACCCAGTACTTC

v_gene: TRBV18
j_gene: TRBJ2-7
d_gene: -
CDR3aa: CASSREIEQYF
CDR3nt: TGTGCCAGCTCCCGGGAGATCGAGCAGTACTTC

v_gene: TRBV10-3
j_gene: TRBJ1-5
d_gene: TRBD1
CDR3aa: CAISTDREGNQPQHF
CDR3nt: TGTGCCATCAGCACCGACAGGGAGGGCAATCAGCCCCAGCATTTT

v_gene: TRBV4-2
j_gene: TRBJ1-1
d_gene: -
CDR3aa: CASSQDRSGLIAFF
CDR3nt: TGTGCCAGCAGCCAAGATCGATCAGGGTTAATAGCTTTCTTT

v_gene: TRBV19
j_gene: TRBJ1-1
d_gene: TRBD1
CDR3aa: CASSILRGQAFF
CDR3nt: TGTGCCAGTAGTATTTTGAGGGGGCAGGCTTTCTTT

v_gene: TRBV6-1
j_gene: TRBJ1-5
d_gene: -
CDR3aa: CASTRPQGRDQPQHF
CDR3nt: TGTGCCAGCACAAGACCCCAGGGAAGGGATCAGCCCCAGCATTTT

v_gene: TRBV29-1
j_gene: TRBJ1-1
d_gene: -
CDR3aa: CSVGGSANTEAFF
CDR3nt: TGCAGCGTTGGAGGGAGCGCGAACACTGAAGCTTTCTTT

v_gene: TRBV11-3
j_gene: TRBJ2-6
d_gene: TRBD2
CDR3aa: CASSLEVGGAGANVLTF
CDR3nt: TGTGCCAGCAGCTTAGAGGTCGGGGGGGCTGGGGCCAACGTCCTGACTTTC

v_gene: TRBV5-1
j_gene: TRBJ1-6
d_gene: TRBD1
CDR3aa: CASSFGGQAHVDSPLHF
CDR3nt: TGCGCCAGCAGCTTTGGCGGACAGGCCCACGTGGATTCACCCCTCCACTTT

v_gene: TRBV5-4
j_gene: TRBJ1-2
d_gene: -
CDR3aa: CASSLGQTSNYGYTF
CDR3nt: TGTGCCAGCAGCCTAGGACAGACATCTAACTATGGCTACACCTTC

v_gene: TRBV9
j_gene: TRBJ1-1
d_gene: -
CDR3aa: CASSVGDGTEAFF
CDR3nt: TGTGCCAGCAGCGTGGGAGACGGCACTGAAGCTTTCTTT